This T cell receptor beta chain stems from a study of blood T cell repertoires in COVID-19. Across the study: COVID-19 samples from acute and convalescent phases originated in the United States, Italy and Spain.

This clone was counted only a few times. The cohort comprised adults aged about 18 to 100 years residing in approximately 25 US areas. Repertoires were generated with immunoSEQ multiplex PCR, while TCRdb's copy carries only in-frame clones and drops some. The sample includes roughly 200,000 clones, around nine tenths of them seen just once. J lost 7 bases, V lost 6 bases, and 6 bases had no gene match. CDR1 SNHLY and CDR2 FYNNEI come from the germline V gene. This CDR3 comprises 13 residues. This sequence was found in a woman in her twenties or thirties with acute COVID-19. The genes are TRBV2 and TRBJ2-1; 7 nucleotides align to TRBD1. The sequenced sample consisted of PBMCs or T cells enriched from blood (not recorded which). The CDR3 region is CASRKDRENEQFF. The CDR3 nucleotides read TGTGCCAGCAGGAAAGACAGGGAAAATGAGCAGTTCTTC.